This T cell receptor beta chain was sequenced for a study of blood T cell repertoires in COVID-19. All enrollees were about 18 to 89 years old and from roughly 22 US areas. Cohort allocation depended upon clinical history that participants reported. Donors of Cohort 3 who recovered were those that had two negative PCRs, clearance, or symptom resolution. The V end lost 1 base, the J end lost 3 bases, and 7 bases lay between the germline ends. The CDR3 spans 13 residues. The V gene's germline CDR1 is MGHRA and CDR2 YSYEKL. The authors' processing: By means of reference gene primer amplification, nucleated cell counts were estimated. Data came from immunoSEQ multiplex PCR; TCRdb stores just in-frame clones and leaves some out. V, J and clone size are taken as reported in that table, and D and trimming were inferred from the DNA itself. The repertoire holds 490,000 or so clones, with roughly nine tenths as singletons.

This sequence originates from a woman aged 55-69 years who had recovered from COVID-19. V usage is TRBV4-1 and J usage is TRBJ2-7; TRBD2 might be the D (6 bases). The sample taken for sequencing was PBMCs or T cells enriched from blood (not recorded which). CDR3 region: CASSQAGLYEQYF. Here the CDR3 DNA reads TGCGCCAGCAGCCAAGCGGGACTCTACGAGCAGTACTTC.